The rows below give T cell receptor beta chains drawn from one sample of a study of OX40 agonist ivuxolimab in advanced cancers. TCRdb keeps only in-frame clones here, not all; method: immunoSEQ multiplex PCR. Among roughly 48,000 clones listed, over 80% were seen once. Here the sequenced sample was CD4+ or CD8+ T cells sorted from blood, taken in a trial of the OX40 agonist ivuxolimab. Source of these receptors: an adult with an advanced solid tumor such as melanoma, head and neck, liver or kidney cancer. Both conserved end residues are part of each CDR3. The D gene is left open where the match is weak. Expanded clones get a size class; other rows say once, few or many, or leave the size out.

TRBJ2-3	-	TRBV5-5	-	TGTGCCAGCACGGGGGAAAGCACAGATACGCAGTATTTT	CASTGESTDTQYF
TRBJ2-7	TRBD1	TRBV19	-	TGTGCCAGTAGTATGGGACAGGGGCGGTCGTACGAGCAGTACTTC	CASSMGQGRSYEQYF
TRBJ2-1	-	TRBV29-1	-	TGCAGCGTTGATTTAGCGACCCATGAGCAGTTCTTC	CSVDLATHEQFF
TRBJ1-2	-	TRBV19	-	TGTGCCAGTAGCCCCAGGGACCGCTATGGCTACACCTTC	CASSPRDRYGYTF
TRBJ1-5	TRBD1	TRBV4-2	-	TGTGCCAGCAGCCGACGGGACAGGGAGAGGCCCCAGCATTTT	CASSRRDRERPQHF
TRBJ2-7	TRBD1	TRBV6-6	-	TGTGCCAGCAGTTACTCGGCAGGGGGCAGGTACGAGCAGTACTTC	CASSYSAGGRYEQYF
TRBJ1-5	-	TRBV18	once	TGTGCCAGCTCACCAACAGGGCAAAATCAGCCCCAGCATTTT	CASSPTGQNQPQHF
TRBJ1-3	-	TRBV6-5	-	TGTGCCAGCAGTTACGGAGACTCTGGAAACACCATATATTTT	CASSYGDSGNTIYF
TRBJ1-6	-	TRBV4-2	-	TGTGCCAGCAGCCAAGGGAGGAATTCACCCCTCCACTTT	CASSQGRNSPLHF
TRBJ2-1	TRBD1	TRBV5-1	-	TGCGCCAGCAGACCCGGGACAGACCACCAGGAGCAGTTCTTC	CASRPGTDHQEQFF
TRBJ1-2	TRBD1	TRBV6-5	-	TGTGCCAGCAGACGAACCCAGGGGGCAATCTATGGCTACACCTTC	CASRRTQGAIYGYTF
TRBJ1-5	TRBD1	TRBV6-5	-	TGTGCCAGCAGTTACGTTGGGACAGGGCCCAATCAGCCCCAGCATTTT	CASSYVGTGPNQPQHF
TRBJ2-2	TRBD2	TRBV18	-	TGTGCCAGCTCACCTATACTTGGAGCGGGGAATACCGGGGAGCTGTTTTTT	CASSPILGAGNTGELFF